This TCR beta chain was identified in a study of shared clonotypes between healthy human individuals (dated by TCRdb to the early 2020s). A note on the overall study: Two women and three men aged 18 to 49 years were included in the cohort. Leukapheresis yielded between about 0.94 and 8.9 billion PBMCs per donor. To increase sequencing depth and limit assay-specific biases, TCR repertoire library preparation and sequencing were carried out by different laboratories using diverse techniques. To estimate repertoire size and how much clonotypes are shared between individuals, the study performed deep sequencing of blood TCR repertoires from roughly five healthy adults. For each donor, CD4 naive and CD4 memory were each given three plates, CD8 naive was given two plates, and CD8 memory was given one plate.

The donors were healthy, HIV-negative adults who had no recently reported acute infections or vaccinations. Every donor was a Caucasian adult living in Nashville, Tennessee, USA. CD4+ T cells were enriched through magnetic negative selection, after which naive cells were positively selected on CD45RA and the remaining negative fraction served as the memory subset. Blood was collected by leukapheresis, and PBMCs were isolated by Ficoll-Histopaque density gradient centrifugation and then cryopreserved in liquid nitrogen vapor phase. Purity and quantity of every magnetically sorted T cell population were checked by analytical flow cytometry. Genomic DNA was isolated from every sorted fraction and measured by UV absorbance on a Nanodrop 2000c. Concerning this clone: No cognate antigen has been identified for it. Base qualities are not recorded, but no much larger clone differs from it by a single base.

Results and caveats for the whole study, not just this receptor: Sampling was limited to blood, and TCR repertoires in tissue likely differ from TCR repertoires in blood. Pairwise subsampling led to the expectation that sequencing depth would affect the degree of clonotype sharing among donors. Compared with non-shared clonotypes, clonotypes shared by all four sorted-subset donors had higher generation probabilities. The genetic and exposure-history diversity represented was limited by the small number of donors. When four donors were compared, the shared fraction of clonotypes was 5% to 6.5% for naive CD4, roughly 3.3% for naive CD8, 2.3% for memory CD4, and around 0.37% for memory CD8. Naive subsets generally had larger estimated clonotype richness than memory subsets did. Even with the large sequencing depth, rarefaction of the sorted-subset datasets indicated that sequencing was incomplete.

Using the deep immunoSEQ assay, TCR CDR3 regions were amplified from genomic DNA by multiplex PCR. Genomic DNA extracted from each cell subset was distributed evenly over all wells of several immunoSEQ 96-well plates, and each plate served as one replicate. Each replicate PCR for sorted subsets received 200 ng genomic DNA, equal to 28,000 or so T cell genomes. Purified libraries were measured with a Qubit 3.0 fluorometer, size-checked on a Bioanalyzer 2100, and measured again with the KAPA Library Quantification kit. Each immunoSEQ 96-well plate was sequenced on its own single-read 150-cycle Illumina NextSeq 550 flow cell. As for the original processing: Because the immunoSEQ output held only junctional sequences and lacked quality scores, the filtering could not match the filtering applied to full-length reads. To assign V/J genes and CDR3, sequences were annotated using PyIR, a Python wrapper for IgBLAST v1.9, with IMGT germline references. Reads with weak V/J assignments (E-value above 1e-6), missing CDR3, stop codons, out-of-frame junctions, or ambiguous translated residues were removed. V3J clonotypes were defined as sequences sharing the same inferred V gene, J gene, and CDR3 amino acid sequence. To compute the percentage overlap between repertoires, the number of shared unique clonotypes was divided by the size of the smaller repertoire. Richness of each repertoire was evaluated using RTK rarefaction, the Chao1 estimator, and Recon v2.1 estimates of unobserved clonotypes. OLGA was used to compute generation probabilities for all TCRbeta clonotypes that the gDNA method yielded from a few donors. Not all clones reach the TCRdb copy of this immuneACCESS table, which keeps in-frame sequences only. Checked studies attribute under half of the gap to unresolved V genes and leave the rest unexplained. V and J calls and clone size are copied from that table; D and trimming were computed from the DNA. Across this sample there are 2 million to 2.5 million clones, with more than 85% seen only once. About 0.39% of the sample goes to the ten largest clones.

The CDR3 holds 15 amino acids from the cysteine to the phenylalanine. This entry keeps only the CDR3 DNA: 45 bases, framed from base 1. Taken from the germline V gene, the CDR1 and CDR2 loops are MNHEY and SVGAGI. V was cut back by 0 bases and J by 8 bases, leaving a gap of 11 bases between them. This receptor was obtained from a young man in good health. Some clones in this sample may be carry-over from other donors' samples. Sequencing used naive CD4+ T cells from PBMCs. The cell subset or site label for this specimen denotes: CD45RA+ positively selected. The rearrangement joined TRBV6-5 to TRBJ1-6; too little of a D gene remains to name it. The DNA reads as follows: TGTGCCAGCAGTTACTCGGCACCCGATGATTCACCCCTCCACTTT. Its translation reads: CASSYSAPDDSPLHF.